One T cell receptor beta chain is described in this entry. The antigen is unknown. The data originate from a study of shared clonotypes between healthy human individuals. Whole-study context: Three plates were used per donor for CD4 naive, three for CD4 memory, two for CD8 naive and one for CD8 memory.

General observations from the study: Owing to a small donor count, the genetic and exposure-history diversity represented was limited. Naive CD4 clonotype sharing across several donors was 4% to 5%.

CD8 cells regarded as naive lacked CD45RO, were positively chosen for CCR7, and omitted terminally differentiated effector memory CD45RA+ cells. Each replicate PCR on the sorted subsets used about 0.2 ug DNA (around 30,000 T cell genomes). The data were produced by immunoSEQ multiplex PCR, yet TCRdb's version contains in-frame clones alone and is incomplete. This table holds around 610,000 clones, roughly 95% found once. The sample taken for sequencing was naive CD8+ T cells sorted from blood. The clonotype originates from a woman aged 25 to 39 in good health.

The CDR3 bases are TGTGCCAGCAGCCCTACCCCAGGAGGAAATGAAAAACTGTTTTTT. Its protein is CASSPTPGGNEKLFF. The V and J genes are TRBV27 and TRBJ1-4; D gene uncertain. There are 15 residues in the CDR3. The ends were cut back, 6 bases at V and 5 bases at J, with 16 bases in the middle. The V gene's germline CDR1 is MNHEY and CDR2 SMNVEV (reference sequence).